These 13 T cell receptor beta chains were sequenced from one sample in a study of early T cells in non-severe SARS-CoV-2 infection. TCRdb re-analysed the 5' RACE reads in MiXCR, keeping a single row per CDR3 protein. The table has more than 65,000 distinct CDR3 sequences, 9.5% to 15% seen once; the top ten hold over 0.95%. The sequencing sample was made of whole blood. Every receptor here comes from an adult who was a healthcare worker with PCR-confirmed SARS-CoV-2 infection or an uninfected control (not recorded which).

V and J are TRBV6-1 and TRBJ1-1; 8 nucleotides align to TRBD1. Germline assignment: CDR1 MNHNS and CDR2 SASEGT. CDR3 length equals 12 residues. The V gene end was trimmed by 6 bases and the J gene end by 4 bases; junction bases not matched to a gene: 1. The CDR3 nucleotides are TGTGCCAGCAGAACAGGGGGCACTGAAGCTTTCTTT. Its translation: CASRTGGTEAFF.

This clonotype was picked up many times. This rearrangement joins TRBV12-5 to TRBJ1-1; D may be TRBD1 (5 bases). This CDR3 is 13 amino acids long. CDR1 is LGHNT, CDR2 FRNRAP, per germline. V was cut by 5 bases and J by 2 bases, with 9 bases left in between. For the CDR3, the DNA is TGTGCTAGTGGTCCCGACAGAAACACTGAAGCTTTCTTT. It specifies CASGPDRNTEAFF.

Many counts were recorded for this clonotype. The CDR3 DNA reads as TGTGCCAGCAGTCCCGTCCCGGCGGGGAACACTGAAGCTTTCTTT. It specifies CASSPVPAGNTEAFF. The gene calls are TRBV27 and TRBJ1-1; no clear D gene. V lost 5 bases, J lost 1 base, and 14 bases lay in between. The CDR3 runs to 15 residues. Germline CDR1 and CDR2: MNHEY and SMNVEV (reference sequence).

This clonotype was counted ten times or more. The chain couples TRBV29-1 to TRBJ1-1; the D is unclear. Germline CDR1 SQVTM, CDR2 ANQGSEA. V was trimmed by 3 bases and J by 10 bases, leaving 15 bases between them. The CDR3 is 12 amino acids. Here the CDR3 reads CSVERGADLAFF. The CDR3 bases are TGCAGCGTTGAGAGAGGCGCCGATTTAGCTTTCTTT.

This CDR3 is CASSLRGMEDEQYF. CDR3 nucleotides: TGTGCCAGCAGCTTACGAGGGATGGAGGACGAGCAGTACTTC. The chain carries TRBV7-2 and TRBJ2-7, with D perhaps TRBD2 (5 bases). The CDR3 is 14 amino acids. V shed 2 bases and J shed 5 bases, with 13 bases lying between them. Germline values: CDR1 SGHTA, CDR2 FQGNSA.

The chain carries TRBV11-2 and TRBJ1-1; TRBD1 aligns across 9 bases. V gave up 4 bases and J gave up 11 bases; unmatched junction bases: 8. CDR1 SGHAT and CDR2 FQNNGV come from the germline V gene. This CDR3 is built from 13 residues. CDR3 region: CASSSGQGVPAFF. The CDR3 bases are TGTGCCAGCAGCTCGGGACAGGGCGTCCCTGCTTTCTTT. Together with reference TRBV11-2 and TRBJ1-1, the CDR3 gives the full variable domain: EAGVAQSPRYKIIEKRQSVAFWCNPISGHATLYWYQQILGQGPKLLIQFQNNGVVDDSQLPKDRFSAERLKGVDSTLKIQPAKLEDSAVYLCASSSGQGVPAFFGQGTRLTVV.

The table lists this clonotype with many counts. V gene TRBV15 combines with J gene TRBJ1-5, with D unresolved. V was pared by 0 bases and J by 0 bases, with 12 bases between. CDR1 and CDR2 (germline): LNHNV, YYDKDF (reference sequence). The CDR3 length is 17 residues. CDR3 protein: CATSRDVRWSSNQPQHF. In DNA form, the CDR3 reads TGTGCCACCAGCAGAGATGTGCGCTGGTCTAGCAATCAGCCCCAGCATTTT.

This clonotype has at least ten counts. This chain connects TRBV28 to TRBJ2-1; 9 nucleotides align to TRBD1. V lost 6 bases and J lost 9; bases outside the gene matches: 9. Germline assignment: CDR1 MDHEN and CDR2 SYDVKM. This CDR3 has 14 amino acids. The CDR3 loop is CASREQGTGSEQFF. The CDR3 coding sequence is TGTGCCAGCAGAGAACAAGGGACAGGGAGTGAGCAGTTCTTC. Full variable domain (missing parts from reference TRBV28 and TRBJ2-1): DVKVTQSSRYLVKRTGEKVFLECVQDMDHENMFWYRQDPGLGLRLIYFSYDVKMKEKGDIPEGYSVSREKKERFSLILESASTNQTSMYLCASREQGTGSEQFFGPGTRLTVL.

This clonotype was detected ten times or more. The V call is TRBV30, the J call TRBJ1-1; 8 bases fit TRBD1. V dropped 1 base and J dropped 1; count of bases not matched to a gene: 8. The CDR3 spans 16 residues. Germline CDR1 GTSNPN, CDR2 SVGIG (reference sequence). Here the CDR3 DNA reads TGTGCCTGGAGTGGATCAAAGACAGGGGCGAACACTGAAGCTTTCTTT. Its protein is CAWSGSKTGANTEAFF. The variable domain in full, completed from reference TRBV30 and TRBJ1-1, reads SQTIHQWPATLVQPVGSPLSLECTVEGTSNPNLYWYRQAAGRGLQLLFYSVGIGQISSEVPQNLSASRPQDRQFILSSKKLLLSDSGFYLCAWSGSKTGANTEAFFGQGTRLTVV.

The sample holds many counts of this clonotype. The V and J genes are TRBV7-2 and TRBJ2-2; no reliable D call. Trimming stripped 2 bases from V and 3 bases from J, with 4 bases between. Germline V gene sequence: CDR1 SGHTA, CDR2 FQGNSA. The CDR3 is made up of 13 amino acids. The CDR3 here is CASSLRDTGELFF. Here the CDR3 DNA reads TGTGCCAGCAGCTTACGGGACACCGGGGAGCTGTTTTTT. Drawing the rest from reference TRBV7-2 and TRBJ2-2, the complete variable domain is GAGVSQSPSNKVTEKGKDVELRCDPISGHTALYWYRQSLGQGLEFLIYFQGNSAPDKSGLPSDRFSAERTGGSVSTLTIQRTQQEDSAVYLCASSLRDTGELFFGEGSRLTVL.

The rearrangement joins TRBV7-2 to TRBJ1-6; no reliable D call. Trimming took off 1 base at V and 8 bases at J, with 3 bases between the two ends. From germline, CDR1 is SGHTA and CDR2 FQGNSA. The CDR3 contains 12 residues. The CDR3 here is CASSLGDSPLHF. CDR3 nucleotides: TGTGCCAGCAGCTTAGGAGATTCACCCCTCCACTTT.

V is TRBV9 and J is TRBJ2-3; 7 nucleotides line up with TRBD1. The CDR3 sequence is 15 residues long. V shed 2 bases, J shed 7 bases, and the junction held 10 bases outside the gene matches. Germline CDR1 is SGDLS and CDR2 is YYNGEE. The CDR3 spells CASSVAGGTSNTQYF. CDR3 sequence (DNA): TGTGCCAGCAGCGTTGCAGGGGGTACGTCAAATACGCAGTATTTT.

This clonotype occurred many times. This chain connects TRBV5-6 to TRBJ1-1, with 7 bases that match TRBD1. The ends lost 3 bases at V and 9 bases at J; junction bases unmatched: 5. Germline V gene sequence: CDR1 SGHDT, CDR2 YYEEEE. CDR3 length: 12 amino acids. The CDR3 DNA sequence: TGTGCCAGCAGCTGGGTAGGGGGCCAAGCTTTCTTT. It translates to CASSWVGGQAFF.